This entry is about one TCR beta chain. The antigen remains undetermined. Healthy people donating bone marrow made up the donors. This sample stems from a study of cytomegalovirus exposure and HLA in healthy donors. For the study at large: Findings of an earlier analysis included some 120 million unique TCR beta sequences from 190 million or so T cells. Regarding the study as a whole: Reported findings show TCR beta sequences accurately forecast HLA-A and HLA-B alleles in most subjects.

13 Jbeta primers and 60 Vbeta primers were used for the PCR. Sequenced by immunoSEQ multiplex PCR; TCRdb stores in-frame clones only, minus some. The repertoire holds roughly 120,000 clones, with 81% as singletons. Germline values: CDR1 SQVTM, CDR2 ANQGSEA. The CDR3 spans 12 residues. V trimming: 6 bases; J trimming: 1 base; junction bases outside the gene matches: 2. The TCR was taken from a woman aged 25 to 45 in good health and CMV-seronegative. Sequencing was done on a sample of PBMCs. The chain joins TRBV29-1 to TRBJ2-5, with 7 bases identical to TRBD2. The CDR3 nucleotides are TGCAGCGTGACTAGCAGCCAAGAGACCCAGTACTTC. As protein: CSVTSSQETQYF.